A single sample is the source of the 6 T cell receptor beta chains below, sequenced in a study of cytomegalovirus exposure and HLA in healthy donors (TCRdb year 2017). The method was the immunoSEQ multiplex PCR assay. For the multiplex PCR, a mixture combining 60 forward primers for TCR Vbeta segments and 13 reverse primers for TCR Jbeta segments was used. TCRdb's version of the immuneACCESS table is confined to in-frame rearrangements and falls short of the full clone set. An unresolved V gene accounts for under half of the shortfall where checked; the remainder is of unknown origin. This sample is represented by 70,000 to 80,000 clones; 78% of them were singletons. The ten largest clones take up over 7% of the sample. What was sequenced was PBMCs. The source of these receptors is a middle-aged woman in good health and CMV-seropositive.

This chain links TRBV6-1 with TRBJ1-2, with D unresolved. CDR3 size: 14 residues. CDR1 is MNHNS, CDR2 SASEGT, per germline. The V end lost 2 bases, the J end lost 6 bases, and 13 bases lay between the germline ends. CDR3 residues: CASSEYWRDDGYTF. CDR3 DNA sequence: TGTGCCAGCAGTGAATACTGGCGGGATGATGGCTACACCTTC.

The chain couples TRBV28 to TRBJ2-2; 7 bases agree with TRBD1. Germline CDR1 and CDR2: MDHEN and SYDVKM. The trim removed 6 bases at V and 0 bases at J, leaving 4 bases unmatched. The CDR3 runs 15 residues. The CDR3 DNA sequence: TGTGCCAGCAGAACCGGGACAGCGAACACCGGGGAGCTGTTTTTT. It encodes CASRTGTANTGELFF.

The genes are TRBV6-5 and TRBJ1-2, with 7 nucleotides matching TRBD1. The V segment lost 4 bases and the J segment 4 bases; nucleotides outside the gene matches: 6. The CDR3 totals 14 residues. Germline V CDR1 and CDR2: MNHEY, SVGAGI. The CDR3, as DNA: TGTGCCAGCAGTTTTTACAGGGGAGCCTATGGCTACACCTTC. It codes for CASSFYRGAYGYTF.

The rearrangement links TRBV30 to TRBJ1-1; no firm D call. The CDR3 is 10 residues long. Germline values: CDR1 GTSNPN, CDR2 SVGIG (reference sequence). Trimming stripped 2 bases from V and 4 bases from J, with 2 bases between. CDR3 sequence: CAWSRTEAFF. CDR3 in DNA: TGTGCCTGGAGTCGCACTGAAGCTTTCTTT.

The J gene is TRBJ2-3, the V gene TRBV11-2; D call uncertain. Germline V gene sequence: CDR1 SGHAT, CDR2 FQNNGV. Trimming pared 3 bases from V and 6 bases from J, leaving 13 bases between. The CDR3 spans 14 residues. Here the CDR3 reads CASSLTSVSDTQYF. CDR3 sequence (DNA): TGTGCCAGCAGCTTGACATCAGTCTCCGATACGCAGTATTTT.

The chain recombines TRBV18 with TRBJ1-2; 10 bases are shared with TRBD1. V was clipped by 3 bases and J by 4 bases; unmatched bases: 2. The CDR3 is 14 amino acids. The V gene's germline CDR1 is KGHSH and CDR2 LQKENI. CDR3 region: CASSPGQGLYGYTF. The CDR3 region has the DNA TGTGCCAGCTCACCGGGACAGGGGCTCTATGGCTACACCTTC. The full variable domain, completed using reference TRBV18 and TRBJ1-2, is NAGVMQNPRHLVRRRGQEARLRCSPMKGHSHVYWYRQLPEEGLKFMVYLQKENIIDESGMPKERFSAEFPKEGPSILRIQQVVRGDSAAYFCASSPGQGLYGYTFGSGTRLTVV.